This T cell receptor beta chain is drawn from a study of T cells after somatic rescue of genetic block. The CDR3 is 15 residues long. Germline lookup yields CDR1 MDHEN and CDR2 SYDVKM. Here immunoSEQ multiplex PCR was the method, and the copy in TCRdb shows in-frame clones only, minus some. The sample has 85,000 to 90,000 clones; over 80% are singletons. The sample taken for sequencing was peripheral blood mononuclear cells (PBMCs). The J gene is TRBJ2-5, the V gene TRBV28; D not certain. The end of the DNA is better explained by TRBJ2-7, so the J call may be wrong. The TCR originated in a woman between 18 and 29 years old. The DNA of the CDR3 is TGTGCCAGCAGTTTATGGACAACCTACTCCTACGAGCAGTACTTC. Protein product: CASSLWTTYSYEQYF.